The 9 T cell receptor delta chains below come from one sample, sequenced in a study of gamma-delta T cells after stem cell transplantation. With CATT, TCRdb re-called clones from the RT-PCR reads. This sample has around 1,700 delta-chain clones, with roughly 4% found just once. Sequencing was performed on gamma-delta T cells. The receptors stem from a human donor. It is not recorded whose cells these are; they may come from a transplant donor.

This clone was seen a few times. A far larger clone is only one base removed, so a read error is likely. Other DNA sequences in this specimen translate into the identical CDR3. The chain uses TRDV2 and TRDJ1; D not certain. This CDR3 is 15 amino acids long. Looked up from germline, CDR1 is GEAIGNYY and CDR2 is EKD. In nucleotides, the CDR3 is TGTGCCTGTGACACCGTTGGAAGGTACACTGATAAACTCATCTTT. Encoded protein: CACDTVGRYTDKLIF.

V and J are TRDV2 and TRDJ1, with TRDD3 matching over 8 bases. There are 15 residues in the CDR3. CDR1 and CDR2 from the germline V gene are GEAIGNYY and EKD. V gave up 4 bases and J gave up 3 bases; unmatched junction bases: 9. DNA for the CDR3: TGTGCCTGTGATACCGTACTGGGGGCCCCCGATAAACTCATCTTT. Translation gives CACDTVLGAPDKLIF.

Details on this clone: A far larger clone is only one base removed, so a read error is likely. This sample also contains other DNA sequences that code for the same CDR3. J is TRDJ1 and V is TRDV2; 8 bases match TRDD3. Unmatched junction bases numbered 9, after V lost 4 bases and J lost 0 bases. The CDR3 runs 16 residues. Germline V gene sequence: CDR1 GEAIGNYY, CDR2 EKD. In DNA, the CDR3 is TGTGCCTGTGATCTACTGGGGGCTCAGTACACCGATAAACTCATCTTT. Its protein product is CACDLLGAQYTDKLIF.

Concerning this clone: TCRdb's entry gives the protein of a much larger clone, which mismatches this DNA's translation at residue 11, likely from a read error; the protein reported here is translated from the DNA. This chain uses TRDV2 with TRDJ3, with 10 bases fitting TRDD3. CDR3 length: 17 residues. CDR1 is GEAIGNYY and CDR2 is EKD in the germline V gene. In nucleotides, the CDR3 is TGTGCCTGTGACCCTACTGGGGGATCCTGGGGCACCCGACAGATGTTTTTC. Amino acid sequence: CACDPTGGSWGTRQMFF.

A note on this clone: A much more abundant neighbour one base away suggests this may be a read error. CDR3 in DNA: TGTGCCTGTGACACCGCAGGTGGGGGACTAAGCTCCTGTGACACCCGACAGATGTTTTTC. This encodes CACDTAGGGLSSCDTRQMFF. This chain connects TRDV2 to TRDJ3, with TRDD3 matching over 7 bases. The CDR3 runs to 20 residues. Germline V gene data show CDR1 as GEAIGNYY and CDR2 as EKD.

A few counts support this clone. The TCRdb record carries a much larger clone's protein, which differs from this DNA's translation at residue 12; a read error is the likely cause, and the protein listed here is the DNA translation. This rearrangement joins TRDV2 to TRDJ3; D might be TRDD3 (6 bases). CDR1 is GEAIGNYY, CDR2 EKD, per germline. The CDR3 is made up of 18 amino acids. The CDR3: CACDTLGTSSWGTRQMFF. For the CDR3, the DNA is TGTGCCTGTGACACCCTGGGGACGAGCTCCTGGGGCACCCGACAGATGTTTTTC.

This clone was picked up a small number of times. A far bigger clonotype differs at one base, so this is likely a read error. Other DNA sequences in this sample translate to the same CDR3. This chain links TRDV2 with TRDJ3, with D possibly matching TRDD3 (6 bases). The CDR3 length is 20 residues. V lost 0 bases and J lost 0, with 17 bases in between. Germline loops: CDR1 GEAIGNYY, CDR2 EKD. The CDR3 DNA reads as TGTGCCTGTGACACCGCAGGTGGGGGGCTAAGCTCCTGGGACACCCGACAGATGTTTTTC. Translating it yields CACDTAGGGLSSWDTRQMFF.

There are a few counts of this clone. With only one base between it and a far larger clone, this is likely a read error. The same CDR3 also results from other DNA sequences found in this sample. This sequence joins TRDV2 and TRDJ1; D might be TRDD3 (6 bases). Germline V CDR1 and CDR2: GEAIGNYY, EKD. V was pared by 0 bases and J by 5 bases, with 21 bases between. This CDR3 is built from 17 residues. The CDR3 bases are TGTGCCTGTGACACCGCAGACCTCGGGGATTTCACTGATAAACTCATCTTT. It specifies CACDTADLGDFTDKLIF.

Concerning this clone itself: The translation of this DNA and the TCRdb protein of a much larger clone differ at residue 3, probably owing to a read error; the protein shown here is translated from the DNA. This chain joins TRDV2 and TRDJ1, with D tentatively TRDD3 (5 bases). Germline CDR1 and CDR2: GEAIGNYY and EKD. The CDR3 is 15 amino acids. CDR3 sequence (DNA): TGTGCCAGTGACGCGCTACTGGCCCACACCGATAAACTCATCTTT. Protein sequence: CASDALLAHTDKLIF.